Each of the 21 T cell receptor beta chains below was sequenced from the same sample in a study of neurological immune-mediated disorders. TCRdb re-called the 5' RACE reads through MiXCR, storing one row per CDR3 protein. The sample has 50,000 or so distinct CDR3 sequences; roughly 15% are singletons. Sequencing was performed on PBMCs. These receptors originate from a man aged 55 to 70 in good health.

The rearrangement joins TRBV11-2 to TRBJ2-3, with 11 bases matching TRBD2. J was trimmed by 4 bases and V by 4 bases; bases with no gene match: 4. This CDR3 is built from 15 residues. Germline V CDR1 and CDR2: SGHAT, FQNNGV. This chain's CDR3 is CASSSLAGGSDTQYF. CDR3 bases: TGTGCCAGCAGCTCTCTAGCGGGAGGATCAGATACGCAGTATTTT. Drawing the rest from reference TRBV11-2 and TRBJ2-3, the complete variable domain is EAGVAQSPRYKIIEKRQSVAFWCNPISGHATLYWYQQILGQGPKLLIQFQNNGVVDDSQLPKDRFSAERLKGVDSTLKIQPAKLEDSAVYLCASSSLAGGSDTQYFGPGTRLTVL.

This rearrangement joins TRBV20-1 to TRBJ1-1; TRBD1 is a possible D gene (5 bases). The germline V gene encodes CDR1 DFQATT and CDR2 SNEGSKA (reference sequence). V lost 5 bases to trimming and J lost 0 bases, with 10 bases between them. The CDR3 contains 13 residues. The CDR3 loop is CSASDTLNTEAFF. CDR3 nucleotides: TGCAGTGCTTCGGACACGCTGAACACTGAAGCTTTCTTT.

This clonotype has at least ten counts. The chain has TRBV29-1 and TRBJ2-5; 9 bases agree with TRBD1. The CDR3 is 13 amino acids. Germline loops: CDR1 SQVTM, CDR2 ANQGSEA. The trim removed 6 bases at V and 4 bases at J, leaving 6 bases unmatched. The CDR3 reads CSVGDRDTETQYF. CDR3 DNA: TGCAGCGTGGGGGACAGGGACACAGAGACCCAGTACTTC.

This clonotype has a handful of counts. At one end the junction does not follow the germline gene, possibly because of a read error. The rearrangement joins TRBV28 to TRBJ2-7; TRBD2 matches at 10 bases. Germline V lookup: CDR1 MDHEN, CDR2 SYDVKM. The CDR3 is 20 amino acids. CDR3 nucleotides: TGTGACAGCAGTGGAAGGCCCACCGGGACTAGCGCTATTTCCTCCTACGAGCAGTACTTC. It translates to CDSSGRPTGTSAISSYEQYF.

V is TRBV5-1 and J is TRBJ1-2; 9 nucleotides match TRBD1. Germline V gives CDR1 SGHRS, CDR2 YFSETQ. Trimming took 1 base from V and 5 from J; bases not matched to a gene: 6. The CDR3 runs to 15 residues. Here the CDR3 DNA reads TGCGCCAGCAGCTTGATGGGACAGGGTATTTATGGCTACACCTTC. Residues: CASSLMGQGIYGYTF. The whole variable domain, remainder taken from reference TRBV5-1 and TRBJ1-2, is KAGVTQTPRYLIKTRGQQVTLSCSPISGHRSVSWYQQTPGQGLQFLFEYFSETQRNKGNFPGRFSGRQFSNSRSEMNVSTLELGDSALYLCASSLMGQGIYGYTFGSGTRLTVV.

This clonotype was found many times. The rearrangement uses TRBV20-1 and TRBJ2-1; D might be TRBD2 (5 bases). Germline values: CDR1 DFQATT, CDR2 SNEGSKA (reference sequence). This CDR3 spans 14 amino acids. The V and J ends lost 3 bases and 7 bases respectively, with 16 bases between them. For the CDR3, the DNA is TGCAGTGCTAGTAGGAGGAGAGGCCCGAATGAGCAGTTCTTC. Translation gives CSASRRRGPNEQFF.

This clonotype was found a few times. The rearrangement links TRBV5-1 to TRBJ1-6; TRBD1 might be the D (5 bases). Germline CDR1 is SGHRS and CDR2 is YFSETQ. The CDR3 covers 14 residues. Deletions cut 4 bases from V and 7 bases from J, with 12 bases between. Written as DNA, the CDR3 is TGCGCCAGCAGCGCAGACAGATCCAATTCACCCCTCCACTTT. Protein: CASSADRSNSPLHF.

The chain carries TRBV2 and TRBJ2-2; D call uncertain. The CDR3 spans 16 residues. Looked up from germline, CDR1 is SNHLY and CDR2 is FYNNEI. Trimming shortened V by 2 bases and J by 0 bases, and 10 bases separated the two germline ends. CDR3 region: CASSETPSSNTGELFF. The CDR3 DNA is TGTGCCAGCAGTGAAACCCCAAGTTCGAACACCGGGGAGCTGTTTTTT.

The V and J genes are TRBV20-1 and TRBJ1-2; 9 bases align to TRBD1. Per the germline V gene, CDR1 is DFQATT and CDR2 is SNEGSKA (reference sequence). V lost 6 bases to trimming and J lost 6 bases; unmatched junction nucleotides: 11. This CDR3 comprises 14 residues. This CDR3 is CSALGQGWDDGYTF. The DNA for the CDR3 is TGCAGTGCCCTGGGACAGGGATGGGACGATGGCTACACCTTC.

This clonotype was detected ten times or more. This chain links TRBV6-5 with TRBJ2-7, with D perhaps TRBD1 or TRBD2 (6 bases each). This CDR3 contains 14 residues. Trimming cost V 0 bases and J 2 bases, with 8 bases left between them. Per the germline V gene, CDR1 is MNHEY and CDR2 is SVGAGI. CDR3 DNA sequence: TGTGCCAGCAGTTACTCCGGGGGCCCCTACGAGCAGTACTTC. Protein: CASSYSGGPYEQYF.

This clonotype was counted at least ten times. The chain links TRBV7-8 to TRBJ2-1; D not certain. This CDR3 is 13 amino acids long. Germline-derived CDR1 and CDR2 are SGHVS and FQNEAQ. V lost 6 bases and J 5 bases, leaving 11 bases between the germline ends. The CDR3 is CASRGSGHNEQFF. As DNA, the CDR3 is TGTGCCAGCAGGGGCTCTGGTCACAATGAGCAGTTCTTC.

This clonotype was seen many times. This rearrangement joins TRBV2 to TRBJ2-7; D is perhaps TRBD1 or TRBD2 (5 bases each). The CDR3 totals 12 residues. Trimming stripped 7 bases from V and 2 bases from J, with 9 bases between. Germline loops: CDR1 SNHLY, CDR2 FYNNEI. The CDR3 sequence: CASTEGPYEQYF. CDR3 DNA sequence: TGTGCCAGCACAGAGGGACCCTACGAGCAGTACTTC. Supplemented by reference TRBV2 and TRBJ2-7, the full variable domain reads EPEVTQTPSHQVTQMGQEVILRCVPISNHLYFYWYRQILGQKVEFLVSFYNNEISEKSEIFDDQFSVERPDGSNFTLKIRSTKLEDSAMYFCASTEGPYEQYFGPGTRLTVT.

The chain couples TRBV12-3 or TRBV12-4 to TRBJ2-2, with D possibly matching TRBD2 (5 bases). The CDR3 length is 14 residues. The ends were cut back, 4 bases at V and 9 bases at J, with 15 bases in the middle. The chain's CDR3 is CASSSLRENWELFF. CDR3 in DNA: TGTGCCAGCAGTTCACTTAGGGAGAACTGGGAGCTGTTTTTT.

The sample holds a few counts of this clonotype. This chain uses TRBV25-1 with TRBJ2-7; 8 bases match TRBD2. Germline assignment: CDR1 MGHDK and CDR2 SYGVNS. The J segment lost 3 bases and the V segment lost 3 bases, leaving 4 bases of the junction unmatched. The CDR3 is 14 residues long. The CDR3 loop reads CASSDSSGFYEQYF. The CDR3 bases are TGTGCCAGCAGTGATTCTAGCGGGTTCTACGAGCAGTACTTC.

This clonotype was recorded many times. The CDR3 nucleotides are TGTGCCAGCAGCAAAGGACAGGGACAGAACACTGAAGCTTTCTTT. Residues: CASSKGQGQNTEAFF. The chain combines TRBV7-8 with TRBJ1-1; TRBD1 agrees at 8 bases. This CDR3 has 15 residues. V shed 5 bases and J 1 base; nucleotides not matched to a gene: 6. CDR1 and CDR2 from the germline V gene are SGHVS and FQNEAQ.

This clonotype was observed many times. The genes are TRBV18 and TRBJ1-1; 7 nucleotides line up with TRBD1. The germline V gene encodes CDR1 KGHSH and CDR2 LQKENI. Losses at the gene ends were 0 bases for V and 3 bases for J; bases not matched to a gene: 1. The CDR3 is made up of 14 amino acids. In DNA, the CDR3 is TGTGCCAGCTCACCACCGGGACAGTACACTGAAGCTTTCTTT. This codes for CASSPPGQYTEAFF.

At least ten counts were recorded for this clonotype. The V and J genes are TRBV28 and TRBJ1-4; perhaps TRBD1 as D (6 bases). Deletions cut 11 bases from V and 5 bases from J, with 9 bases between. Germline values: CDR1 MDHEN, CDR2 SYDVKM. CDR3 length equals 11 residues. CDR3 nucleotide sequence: TGTGCCGCTGGACAGAATGAAAAACTGTTTTTT. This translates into CAAGQNEKLFF. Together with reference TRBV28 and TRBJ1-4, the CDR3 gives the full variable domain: DVKVTQSSRYLVKRTGEKVFLECVQDMDHENMFWYRQDPGLGLRLIYFSYDVKMKEKGDIPEGYSVSREKKERFSLILESASTNQTSMYLCAAGQNEKLFFGSGTQLSVL.

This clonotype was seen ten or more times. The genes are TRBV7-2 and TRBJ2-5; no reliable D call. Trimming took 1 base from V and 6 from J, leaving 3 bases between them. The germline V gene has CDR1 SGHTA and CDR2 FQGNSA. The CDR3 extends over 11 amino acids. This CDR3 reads CASSLGKTQYF. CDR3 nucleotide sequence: TGTGCCAGCAGCTTAGGGAAGACCCAGTACTTC. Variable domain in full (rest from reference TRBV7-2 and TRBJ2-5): GAGVSQSPSNKVTEKGKDVELRCDPISGHTALYWYRQSLGQGLEFLIYFQGNSAPDKSGLPSDRFSAERTGGSVSTLTIQRTQQEDSAVYLCASSLGKTQYFGPGTRLLVL.

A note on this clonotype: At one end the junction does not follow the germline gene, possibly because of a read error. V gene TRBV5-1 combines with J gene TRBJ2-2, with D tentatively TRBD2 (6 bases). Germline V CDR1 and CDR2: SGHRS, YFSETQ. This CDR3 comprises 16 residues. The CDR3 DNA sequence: TGCGCGAGCAGCTTGATGGCGGGAACGAACACCGGGGAGCTGTTTTTT. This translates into CASSLMAGTNTGELFF.

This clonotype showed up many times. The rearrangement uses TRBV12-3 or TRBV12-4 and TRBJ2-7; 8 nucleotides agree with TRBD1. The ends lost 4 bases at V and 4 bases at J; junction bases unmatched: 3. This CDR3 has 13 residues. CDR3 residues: CASSSTGVYEQYF. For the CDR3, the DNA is TGTGCCAGCAGTTCGACAGGGGTTTACGAGCAGTACTTC.

DNA for the CDR3: TGTGCCAGCAGCTTAAAGAACAGGGTAAATCAGCCCCAGCATTTT. The encoded protein is CASSLKNRVNQPQHF. The rearrangement joins TRBV7-8 to TRBJ1-5; D may be TRBD1 (6 bases). The CDR3 spans 15 residues. V lost 2 bases, J lost 4 bases, and 12 bases lay in between. Germline V CDR1 and CDR2: SGHVS, FQNEAQ.